This T cell receptor (beta chain) comes out of a study of human T cells and chemical hapten exposure. The overall study: Chiefly female patients presented with alopecia areata, totalis or universalis.

As for time point: patch test 1, 2 weeks after DPC sensitization. The sample's treatment: therapeutic diphenylcyclopropenone sensitization with weekly scalp DPC. The drawing of blood occurred before each patch test was applied. TCRdb re-called the RACE reads with MiXCR, one entry per CDR3 protein. The sample holds 60,000 to 80,000 distinct CDR3 sequences, 32% seen once. This clonotype was counted only a few times. Germline CDR1 and CDR2: SGHTA and FQGNSA. The CDR3 totals 15 residues. Trimming shortened V by 8 bases and J by 4 bases, and 20 bases separated the two germline ends. This specimen was whole blood, taken in connection with sensitization to the hapten diphenylcyclopropenone (DPC). This chain uses TRBV7-2 with TRBJ2-5; a weak D match, TRBD1 (5 bases). This clonotype was obtained from a man between 35 and 55 years old with alopecia areata. Some clones in this sample may be carry-over from other donors' samples. In DNA, the CDR3 is TGTGCCAGCCGCGCGACCCGATCTGGGGCAGAGACCCAGTACTTC. Protein sequence: CASRATRSGAETQYF.